This entry lists 9 T cell receptor beta chains sequenced from one sample in a study of neurological immune-mediated disorders. Via MiXCR, TCRdb re-called the 5' RACE reads, giving one row per CDR3 protein. The sample holds approximately 30,000 distinct CDR3 sequences; more than 4% are singletons and the top ten take roughly 25%. Sequenced material: CD4+ T cells from blood. These TCRs come from a woman aged 40 to 55 in good health.

This clonotype has ten or more counts. V gene TRBV20-1 combines with J gene TRBJ2-3, with 7 bases matching TRBD2. The junction had 12 bases not matched to a gene; V was cut back by 6 bases and J by 3 bases. The CDR3 contains 15 residues. CDR1 DFQATT and CDR2 SNEGSKA come from the germline V gene (reference sequence). In nucleotides, the CDR3 is TGCAGTGCCCCCAAGCGGGACGGGCGGACAGATACGCAGTATTTT. Amino acid sequence: CSAPKRDGRTDTQYF.

The chain has TRBV7-2 and TRBJ2-5; 10 nucleotides line up with TRBD2. CDR3 length: 17 residues. In germline, CDR1 is SGHTA, CDR2 FQGNSA. V lost 8 bases and J lost 1; bases outside the gene matches: 13. DNA of the CDR3: TGTACCAGCCATATCAATCTAGCGGGGGAGACCCAAGAGACCCAGTACTTC. This gives the protein CTSHINLAGETQETQYF.

This clonotype was seen ten or more times. The genes are TRBV5-1 and TRBJ2-5; D possibly corresponds to TRBD2 (6 bases). The V gene's germline CDR1 is SGHRS and CDR2 YFSETQ. The germline V and J ends were trimmed by 4 bases and 2 bases, with 12 bases remaining between them. The CDR3 covers 14 residues. DNA of the CDR3: TGCGCCAGCAGCCCCCGCCGGGAGCAAGAGACCCAGTACTTC. This gives the protein CASSPRREQETQYF.

At least ten counts were recorded for this clonotype. DNA for the CDR3: TGTGCCAGCTCACCCGCCCGGCAGGGGGAGAATTCACCCCTCCACTTT. Protein product: CASSPARQGENSPLHF. The gene calls are TRBV18 and TRBJ1-6; 7 bases are shared with TRBD1. This CDR3 comprises 16 residues. V gave up 3 bases and J gave up 7 bases; unmatched junction bases: 9. Germline values: CDR1 KGHSH, CDR2 LQKENI.

Ten or more counts support this clonotype. This chain uses TRBV18 with TRBJ2-1, with D perhaps TRBD1 or TRBD2 (6 bases each). Trimming left V 2 bases short and J 7 bases short, with 9 bases between. The germline V gene has CDR1 KGHSH and CDR2 LQKENI. CDR3 size: 13 residues. CDR3 DNA sequence: TGTGCCAGCTCACCAAAAGGGGGGAATGAGCAGTTCTTC. This codes for CASSPKGGNEQFF.

This clonotype has a count of ten or more. The genes are TRBV7-2 and TRBJ2-7, with 9 bases fitting TRBD1. The CDR3 consists of 14 residues. V lost 1 base, J lost 2 bases, and 0 bases stayed unmatched. In germline, CDR1 is SGHTA, CDR2 FQGNSA. For the CDR3, the DNA is TGTGCCAGCAGCTTAGGGACAGGGGCCTACGAGCAGTACTTC. It translates to CASSLGTGAYEQYF. Full variable domain (remainder filled in from reference TRBV7-2 and TRBJ2-7): GAGVSQSPSNKVTEKGKDVELRCDPISGHTALYWYRQSLGQGLEFLIYFQGNSAPDKSGLPSDRFSAERTGGSVSTLTIQRTQQEDSAVYLCASSLGTGAYEQYFGPGTRLTVT.

This clonotype was seen many times. V gene TRBV15 combines with J gene TRBJ2-1, with 7 bases that match TRBD2. Unmatched junction bases numbered 9, after V lost 3 bases and J lost 4 bases. The CDR3 is made up of 16 amino acids. The V gene's germline CDR1 is LNHNV and CDR2 YYDKDF (reference sequence). CDR3 nucleotide sequence: TGTGCCACCAGCAGGGAGGGGAGCGGGGTATACAATGAGCAGTTCTTC. This codes for CATSREGSGVYNEQFF.

This clonotype was observed many times. The J gene is TRBJ1-1, the V gene TRBV7-2; TRBD1 matches at 8 bases. This CDR3 comprises 13 residues. Germline V gene lookup returns CDR1 SGHTA and CDR2 FQGNSA. With V trimmed by 9 bases and J by 3 bases, 6 bases remained unmatched. The CDR3 loop is CASDSGGHTEAFF. In DNA form, the CDR3 reads TGTGCCAGTGACTCAGGGGGCCACACTGAAGCTTTCTTT.

This clonotype was observed at least ten times. V gene TRBV5-5 combines with J gene TRBJ1-1; D gene ambiguous. Trimming cost V 10 bases and J 0 bases, with 10 bases left between them. The CDR3 loop spans 12 amino acids. Germline V gene data show CDR1 as SGHKS and CDR2 as YYEKEE (reference sequence). The DNA of the CDR3 is TGTGCCTGCCAGCGGATGAACACTGAAGCTTTCTTT. Protein: CACQRMNTEAFF.